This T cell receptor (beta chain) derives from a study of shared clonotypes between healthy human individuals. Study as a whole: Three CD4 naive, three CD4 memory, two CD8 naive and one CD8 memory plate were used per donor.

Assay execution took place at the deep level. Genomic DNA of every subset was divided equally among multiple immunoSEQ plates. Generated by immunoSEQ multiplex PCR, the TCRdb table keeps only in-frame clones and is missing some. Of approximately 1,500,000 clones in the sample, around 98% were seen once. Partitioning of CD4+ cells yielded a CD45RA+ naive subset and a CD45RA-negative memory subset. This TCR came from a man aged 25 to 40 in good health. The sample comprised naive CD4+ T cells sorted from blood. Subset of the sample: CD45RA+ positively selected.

The CDR3 here is CASTPGTTGANVLTF. The DNA for the CDR3 is TGTGCCAGTACCCCGGGGACGACTGGGGCCAACGTCCTGACTTTC. This chain connects TRBV19 to TRBJ2-6; possibly TRBD1 or TRBD2 for D (5 bases each). The length of the CDR3 is 15 residues. Trimming removed 7 bases from V and 2 bases from J, with 12 bases in between. The germline V gene encodes CDR1 LNHDA and CDR2 SQIVND (reference sequence).